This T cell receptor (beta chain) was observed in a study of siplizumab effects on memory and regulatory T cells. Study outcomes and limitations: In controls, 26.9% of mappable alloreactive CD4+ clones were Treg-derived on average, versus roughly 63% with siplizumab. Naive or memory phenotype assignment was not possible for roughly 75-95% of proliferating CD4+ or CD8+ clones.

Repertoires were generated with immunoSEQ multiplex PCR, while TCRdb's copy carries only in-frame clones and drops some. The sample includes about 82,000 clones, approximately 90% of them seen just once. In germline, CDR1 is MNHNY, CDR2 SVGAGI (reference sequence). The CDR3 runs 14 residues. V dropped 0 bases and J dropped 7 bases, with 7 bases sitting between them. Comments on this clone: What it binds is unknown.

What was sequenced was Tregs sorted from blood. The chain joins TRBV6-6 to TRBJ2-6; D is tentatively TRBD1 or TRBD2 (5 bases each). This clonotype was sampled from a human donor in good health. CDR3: CASSYSGVANVLTF. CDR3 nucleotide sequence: TGTGCCAGCAGTTACTCGGGGGTAGCCAACGTCCTGACTTTC.